The 9 T cell receptor beta chains presented below share a single source sample, sequenced in a study of blood T cell repertoires in COVID-19. Produced via immunoSEQ multiplex PCR; TCRdb's table is partial and in-frame only. The sample holds about 200,000 clones, roughly four fifths seen once. The source material was peripheral blood. All receptors come from a human donor with acute or convalescent COVID-19. The donor label of this sample is uncertain.

The DNA of the CDR3 is TGTGCCAGCAGTTATACCGGGACAGGGCTCGGGGTTGGCTACACCTTC. Its protein is CASSYTGTGLGVGYTF. The rearrangement uses TRBV6-6 and TRBJ1-2; 9 bases fit TRBD1. The CDR3 is 16 amino acids. The J segment lost 7 bases and the V segment lost 3 bases, leaving 12 bases of the junction unmatched. Germline CDR1 reads MNHNY; CDR2 reads SVGAGI (reference sequence).

The V and J genes are TRBV6-6 and TRBJ2-7; a possible D gene is TRBD1 (5 bases). The CDR3 loop spans 15 amino acids. Trimming took off 4 bases at V and 5 bases at J, with 18 bases between the two ends. CDR1 is MNHNY, CDR2 SVGAGI, per germline (reference sequence). CDR3 nucleotide sequence: TGTGCCAGCAGTTCATCGTACAGGTCGTCTAACGAGCAGTACTTC. This encodes CASSSSYRSSNEQYF.

V is TRBV18 and J is TRBJ2-7; tentative D call: TRBD2 (6 bases). The CDR3 has 13 residues. CDR1 is KGHSH and CDR2 is LQKENI in the germline V gene. Trimming took off 2 bases at V and 4 bases at J, with 9 bases between the two ends. The CDR3, as DNA: TGTGCCAGCTCACCAGTGGGACTTTACGAGCAGTACTTC. It yields the protein CASSPVGLYEQYF.

This chain uses TRBV28 with TRBJ2-6, with a weak D call TRBD2 (5 bases). Trimming removed 5 bases at V and 3 bases at J, with 17 bases between. The CDR3 contains 17 residues. Germline CDR1 MDHEN, CDR2 SYDVKM. For the CDR3, the DNA is TGTGCCAGCAGTCCTTACCCAGGAGGTCATGGGGCCAACGTCCTGACTTTC. Translating gives CASSPYPGGHGANVLTF.

The chain employs TRBV29-1 and TRBJ2-7, with a weak D call TRBD1 (6 bases). There are 13 residues in the CDR3. Germline-derived CDR1 and CDR2 are SQVTM and ANQGSEA. CDR3 nucleotides: TGCGCTATTCAGGAACAGGGAAGTCTCGAGCAGTACTTC. Translated, it gives CAIQEQGSLEQYF.

This sequence joins TRBV27 and TRBJ1-2, with 8 bases matching TRBD1. V shed 0 bases, J shed 8 bases, and the junction held 8 bases outside the gene matches. CDR3 length: 15 residues. CDR1 and CDR2 from the germline V gene are MNHEY and SMNVEV (reference sequence). DNA for the CDR3: TGTGCCAGCAGTTTATCTCCACAGGGGGTAGAAGGCTACACCTTC. Residues: CASSLSPQGVEGYTF.

Only a few counts were recorded for this clone. The chain couples TRBV25-1 to TRBJ2-6, with 7 bases aligning to TRBD2. Per germline, CDR1 MGHDK and CDR2 SYGVNS. The CDR3 is 17 residues long. V was clipped by 1 base and J by 3 bases; unmatched bases: 6. The CDR3 nucleotides read TGTGCCAGCAGTGAATTTTCGGGGGGTGGTGGGGCCAACGTCCTGACTTTC. It codes for CASSEFSGGGGANVLTF.

This clone has only one observation. The chain uses TRBV7-8 and TRBJ2-1; 9 bases map to TRBD2. There are 21 residues in the CDR3. Germline CDR1 is SGHVS and CDR2 is FQNEAQ. J was trimmed by 2 bases and V by 5 bases; bases with no gene match: 22. The CDR3 spells CASSRRARDIQREVPYNEQFF. CDR3 sequence (DNA): TGTGCCAGCAGCCGGCGGGCACGGGACATTCAGCGGGAGGTGCCCTACAATGAGCAGTTCTTC.

The J gene is TRBJ2-2, the V gene TRBV15, with D hard to call. The CDR3 spans 13 residues. Germline CDR1 reads LNHNV; CDR2 reads YYDKDF (reference sequence). With 1 base removed from V and 5 bases from J, the gap between germline ends came to 5 bases. DNA of the CDR3: TGTGCCACCAGCAGAGCAGATACCGGGGAGCTGTTTTTT. Protein sequence: CATSRADTGELFF.